Following are 10 T cell receptor beta chains from one sample sequenced in a study of blood T cell repertoires in COVID-19. TCRdb keeps only in-frame clones here, not all; method: immunoSEQ multiplex PCR. The sample consists of 140,000 or so clones, 87% of them appearing once. The source material was PBMCs or T cells enriched from blood (not recorded which). These receptors were taken from a man aged 55 to 70 who had recovered from COVID-19.

The chain uses TRBV2 and TRBJ2-7; tentatively, D is TRBD2 (7 bases). The V gene lost 6 bases and the J gene lost 4 bases, with 10 bases spanning the gap. CDR3 length equals 12 residues. The germline CDR1 and CDR2 sequences are SNHLY and FYNNEI. The DNA for the CDR3 is TGTGCCAGCAGAGGGGGGGTATACGAGCAGTACTTC. Its translation: CASRGGVYEQYF.

The V call is TRBV29-1, the J call TRBJ2-1, with D tentatively TRBD2 (5 bases). Deletions cut 4 bases from V and 4 bases from J, with 11 bases between. The CDR3 runs 13 residues. CDR1 is SQVTM, CDR2 ANQGSEA, per germline. CDR3 in DNA: TGCAGCGTTGGGAATAGCGATTACAATGAGCAGTTCTTC. This sequence encodes CSVGNSDYNEQFF.

This chain connects TRBV14 to TRBJ2-3; no definite D call. CDR3 length equals 13 residues. Trimming pared 1 base from V and 8 bases from J, leaving 10 bases between. Germline assignment: CDR1 SGHDN and CDR2 FVKESK. CDR3 in amino acids: CASSQADVATQYF. The DNA of the CDR3 is TGTGCCAGCAGCCAAGCAGACGTAGCTACGCAGTATTTT.

The chain recombines TRBV11-2 with TRBJ2-6; no clear D gene. CDR1 is SGHAT and CDR2 is FQNNGV in the germline V gene. The CDR3 is 16 residues long. V lost 5 bases, J lost 6 bases, and 17 bases lay in between. CDR3 bases: TGTGCCAGCAGCCTCCGCAAAGACTCAACGGCCAACGTCCTGACTTTC. Protein: CASSLRKDSTANVLTF.

The chain carries TRBV7-9 and TRBJ1-5, with a tentative D call TRBD1 (6 bases). The ends were cut back, 8 bases at V and 4 bases at J, with 12 bases in the middle. The CDR3 sequence is 13 residues long. Germline values: CDR1 SEHNR, CDR2 FQNEAQ (reference sequence). As DNA, the CDR3 is TGTGCCAGCTCGGAACAGGGAAATCAGCCCCAGCATTTT. Translation: CASSEQGNQPQHF.

The V call is TRBV10-3, the J call TRBJ1-5; D remains ambiguous. Trimming took 2 bases from V and 2 from J, leaving 4 bases between them. CDR3 size: 13 residues. Germline CDR1 and CDR2: ENHRY and SYGVKD. The CDR3 sequence: CAISEPGNQPQHF. The CDR3 bases are TGTGCCATCAGTGAGCCTGGCAATCAGCCCCAGCATTTT.

For the CDR3, the DNA is TGTGCCTGGAGTGTAGGGGATTTGGGCACAGATACGCAGTATTTT. Encoded protein: CAWSVGDLGTDTQYF. This sequence joins TRBV30 and TRBJ2-3, with D perhaps TRBD1 (5 bases). Germline CDR1 is GTSNPN and CDR2 is SVGIG (reference sequence). V lost 0 bases and J 1 base, leaving 11 bases between the germline ends. There are 15 residues in the CDR3.

A few counts support this clone. The chain carries TRBV6-5 and TRBJ1-2; D is possibly TRBD1 (5 bases). Per the germline V gene, CDR1 is MNHEY and CDR2 is SVGAGI. The CDR3 has 12 amino acids. Trimming removed 7 bases at V and 3 bases at J, with 9 bases between. In nucleotides, the CDR3 is TGTGCCAGCACGTTAGGGGACTATGGCTACACCTTC. Its translation: CASTLGDYGYTF.

The chain joins TRBV6-4 to TRBJ2-1; the match to TRBD2 covers 12 bases. Per germline, CDR1 MRHNA and CDR2 SNTAGT. J was trimmed by 7 bases and V by 3 bases; bases with no gene match: 7. This CDR3 spans 16 amino acids. The CDR3 DNA reads as TGTGCCAGCAGTGAGGCCGAACTAGCGGGGGGTAATGAGCAGTTCTTC. Amino acid sequence: CASSEAELAGGNEQFF.

The chain links TRBV18 to TRBJ2-1; D is perhaps TRBD2 (6 bases). The CDR3 runs to 15 residues. V lost 1 base, J lost 5 bases, and 12 bases lay in between. The germline V gene encodes CDR1 KGHSH and CDR2 LQKENI. The CDR3 loop reads CASSPLAGFNNEQFF. The CDR3 region has the DNA TGTGCCAGCTCACCACTTGCGGGGTTCAACAATGAGCAGTTCTTC.